These T cell receptor beta chains were read from a single sample in a study of T cells after yellow fever vaccination. TCRdb re-called the 5' RACE reads through MiXCR, storing one row per CDR3 protein. The sample shows around 550,000 distinct CDR3 sequences, 15% to 20% of them seen only once. The sample here was PBMCs, taken 15 days after the yellow fever booster vaccination. These receptors all stem from a man aged 25 to 40 who received the YFV17D yellow fever vaccine. Both conserved end residues are part of each CDR3. D genes are given only for firm matches. Clone size is not always given. Where it is, it says once, few, many or a class for expanded clones.

cdr3_nt,cdr3_aa,v_call,d_call,clone_size,j_call
TGCAGTGCTAGACGGGCAGGGGGCAGGCAGACCGGGGAGCTGTTTTTT,CSARRAGGRQTGELFF,TRBV20-1,TRBD1,-,TRBJ2-2
TGTGCCAGCGTTGGGGAAGGAGGAGAGACCCAGTACTTC,CASVGEGGETQYF,TRBV12-3/TRBV12-4,-,-,TRBJ2-5
TGTGCCATCAGTGTTCAAGGGACTAGCGGGACAGATACGCAGTATTTT,CAISVQGTSGTDTQYF,TRBV10-3,TRBD2,few,TRBJ2-3
TGTGCCAGCAGTCAGGTGACTAGCACCTATAATTCACCCCTCCACTTT,CASSQVTSTYNSPLHF,TRBV27,-,many,TRBJ1-6
TGTGCCAGCTCCGGGACAGTTGGACCCTCTGGGGCCAACGTCCTGACTTTC,CASSGTVGPSGANVLTF,TRBV18,TRBD1,-,TRBJ2-6
TGCAGTGCGAAGTTAGCCAAAAACATTCAGTACTTC,CSAKLAKNIQYF,TRBV20-1,-,few,TRBJ2-4
TGTGCCAGCAGTTACTCGCCCTACGGCGGGAGCTACAATGAGCAGTTCTTC,CASSYSPYGGSYNEQFF,TRBV6-2/TRBV6-3,TRBD2,few,TRBJ2-1
TGTGCCATCAGAGAAGGGTCTGGAGAGACCCAGTACTTC,CAIREGSGETQYF,TRBV10-3,-,-,TRBJ2-5
TGTGCCAGCAGCCAGAGGTTTGGTAATGAGCAGTTCTTC,CASSQRFGNEQFF,TRBV3-1,-,few,TRBJ2-1
TGTGCCAGCAGCAAGAGGATTGGAGGACAGGGGAACAATGAGCAGTTCTTC,CASSKRIGGQGNNEQFF,TRBV7-9,TRBD1,few,TRBJ2-1
TGTGCCAGCAGTTTTTACAGGGAAGGCACTGAAGCTTTCTTT,CASSFYREGTEAFF,TRBV27,-,many,TRBJ1-1
TGTGCCCTCCGACTAGCGGCCACAGATACGCAGTATTTT,CALRLAATDTQYF,TRBV10-3,TRBD2,few,TRBJ2-3
TGTGCCTGGAGTAGGGCTAGCGGTGAGACCCAGTACTTC,CAWSRASGETQYF,TRBV30,TRBD2,-,TRBJ2-5
TGCAGCGTTACCCATCTAGGGTGGTCAGTAGCCGTGGTAGAGGGGGATGAGCAGTTCTTC,CSVTHLGWSVAVVEGDEQFF,TRBV29-1,-,-,TRBJ2-1
TGTGCCAGTACCAGGACAGGGAGGACCGGGGAGCTGTTTTTT,CASTRTGRTGELFF,TRBV19,TRBD1,-,TRBJ2-2
TGTGCCAGCAGCTTAAAGGCGGGAGGGTTAGAGACCCAGTACTTC,CASSLKAGGLETQYF,TRBV7-3,TRBD2,few,TRBJ2-5
TGTGCCAGCAGCTTACCGCGGGACAGGGCGACCGGGGAGCTGTTTTTT,CASSLPRDRATGELFF,TRBV7-9,TRBD1,-,TRBJ2-2
TGTGCCTCCCTTGGCAGGGGCCCCTACGAGCAGTACTTC,CASLGRGPYEQYF,TRBV6-1,-,-,TRBJ2-7